This TCR beta chain emerged from a study of regulatory T cells in long-lasting Graves disease. This clonotype was seen many times. Its target is not known. As for time point: newly diagnosed GD, antithyroid drugs for less than 3 months. There was RNA extracted from PBMCs, and the TCR library was made from it. Study-wide findings and caveats: Those with persistent Graves' had less TCR diversity than newly diagnosed patients.

Germline CDR1 is MNHEY and CDR2 is SMNVEV (reference sequence). The CDR3 is made up of 16 amino acids. V dropped 2 bases and J dropped 2 bases, with 16 bases sitting between them. Relying on iRepertoire HTBI primers and Arm-PCR of CDR3 regions, the team built TCR beta libraries. Using its own MiXCR run on the multiplex PCR reads, TCRdb lists one record per CDR3 protein. The sample lists approximately 540,000 distinct CDR3 sequences, around 11% occurring once. Separately, the same data were catalogued under a study of T cells in Graves' hyperthyroidism and ophthalmopathy.

The starting material was peripheral blood mononuclear cells (PBMCs), obtained at new diagnosis, from a patient treated with antithyroid drugs. The chain recombines TRBV27 with TRBJ2-7, with D hard to call. The TCR was taken from a woman in her thirties with Graves disease. CDR3 DNA sequence: TGTGCCAGCAGTTTAAACTTCGCGGCAGCCCCCTACGAGCAGTACTTC. Its translation is CASSLNFAAAPYEQYF.